Sequencing of this TCR beta chain was carried out in a study of metastatic and nonmetastatic thyroid tumors. About the study: A comparison of repertoires was made across blood and tumor or nodule tissue from malignant and benign thyroid patients. Study-wide results and limits: Relative to benign nodules, malignant thyroid tumors were reportedly characterized by significantly elevated TCR beta diversity in blood and tumor.

Thyroid surgery was performed in patients who had received no treatment beforehand. The CDR3 sequence is 13 residues long. The germline V gene encodes CDR1 SGHVS and CDR2 FQNEAQ. Germline trimming cut 0 bases from V and 15 bases from J; bases unmatched to any gene: 8. This clone has a count of ten or more. The antigen is undetermined. TCRdb re-processed the PCR reads through MiXCR. The sample has 30,000 to 40,000 clones; approximately 15% are singletons. The specimen was blood. J is TRBJ1-5 and V is TRBV7-8; 7 nucleotides agree with TRBD1. The clonotype comes from a male donor with papillary thyroid cancer or a benign thyroid nodule (not recorded which). Some clones in this sample may be carry-over from other donors' samples. The CDR3 protein is CASSLASGQFLHF. CDR3 nucleotide sequence: TGTGCCAGCAGCTTAGCCTCGGGACAGTTTCTGCATTTT.